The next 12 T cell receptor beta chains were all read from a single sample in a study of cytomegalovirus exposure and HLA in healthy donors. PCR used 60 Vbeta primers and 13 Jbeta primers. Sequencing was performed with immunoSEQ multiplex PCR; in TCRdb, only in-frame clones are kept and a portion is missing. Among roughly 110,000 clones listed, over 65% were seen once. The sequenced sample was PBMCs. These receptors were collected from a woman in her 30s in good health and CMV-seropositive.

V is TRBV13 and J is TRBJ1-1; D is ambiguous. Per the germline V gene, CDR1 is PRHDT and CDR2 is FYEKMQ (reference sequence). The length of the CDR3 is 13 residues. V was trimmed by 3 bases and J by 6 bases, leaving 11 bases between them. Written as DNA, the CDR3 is TGTGCCAGCAGCTTGGGAGGGTTGGCTGAAGCTTTCTTT. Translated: CASSLGGLAEAFF.

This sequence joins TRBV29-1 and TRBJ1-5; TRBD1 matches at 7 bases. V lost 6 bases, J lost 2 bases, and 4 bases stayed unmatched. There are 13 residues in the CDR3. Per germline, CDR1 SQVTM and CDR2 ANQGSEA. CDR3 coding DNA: TGCAGCGTACAGGGGAACGGCAATCAGCCCCAGCATTTT. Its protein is CSVQGNGNQPQHF.

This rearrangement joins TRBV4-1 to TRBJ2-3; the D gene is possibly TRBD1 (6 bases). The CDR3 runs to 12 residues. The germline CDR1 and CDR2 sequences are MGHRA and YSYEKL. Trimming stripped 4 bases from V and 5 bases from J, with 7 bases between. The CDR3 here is CASSPRGDTQYF. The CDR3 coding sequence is TGCGCCAGCAGCCCCAGGGGAGATACGCAGTATTTT.

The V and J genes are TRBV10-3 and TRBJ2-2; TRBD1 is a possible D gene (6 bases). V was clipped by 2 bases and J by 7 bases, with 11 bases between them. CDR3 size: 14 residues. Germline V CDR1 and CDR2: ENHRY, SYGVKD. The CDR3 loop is CAISERQGIGELFF. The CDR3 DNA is TGTGCCATCAGTGAGAGGCAGGGGATCGGGGAGCTGTTTTTT.

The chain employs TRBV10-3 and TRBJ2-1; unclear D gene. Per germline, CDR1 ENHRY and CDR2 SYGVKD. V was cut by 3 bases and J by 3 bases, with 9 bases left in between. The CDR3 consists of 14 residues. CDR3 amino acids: CAISERGNYNEQFF. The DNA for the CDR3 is TGTGCCATCAGTGAAAGAGGCAACTACAATGAGCAGTTCTTC.

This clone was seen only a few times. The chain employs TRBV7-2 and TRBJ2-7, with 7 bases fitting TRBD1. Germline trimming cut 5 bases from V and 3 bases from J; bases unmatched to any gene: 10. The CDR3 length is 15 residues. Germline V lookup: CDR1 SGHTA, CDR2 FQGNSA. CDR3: CASSLGKGASYEQYF. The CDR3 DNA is TGTGCCAGCAGCCTTGGGAAGGGGGCGAGCTACGAGCAGTACTTC.

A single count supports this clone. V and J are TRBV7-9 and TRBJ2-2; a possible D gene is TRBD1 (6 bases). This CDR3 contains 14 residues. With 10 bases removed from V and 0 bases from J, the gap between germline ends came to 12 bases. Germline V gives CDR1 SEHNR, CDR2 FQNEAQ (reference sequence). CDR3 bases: TGTGCCACGCCGTGGGGGCCGAACACCGGGGAGCTGTTTTTT. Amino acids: CATPWGPNTGELFF.

The DNA for the CDR3 is TGCGCCAGCAGCCAATGGCAGGGTGAAGTGCAGTACTTC. This translates into CASSQWQGEVQYF. The gene calls are TRBV4-1 and TRBJ2-7; a possible D gene is TRBD1 (5 bases). The germline CDR1 and CDR2 sequences are MGHRA and YSYEKL. Deletions cut 2 bases from V and 9 bases from J, with 14 bases between. The CDR3 contains 13 residues.

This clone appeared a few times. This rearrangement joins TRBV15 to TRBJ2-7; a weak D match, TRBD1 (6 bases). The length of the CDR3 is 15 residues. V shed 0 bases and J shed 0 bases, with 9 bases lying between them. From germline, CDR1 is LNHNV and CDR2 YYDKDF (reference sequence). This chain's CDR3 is CATSREQGISYEQYF. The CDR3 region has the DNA TGTGCCACCAGCAGAGAACAGGGAATCTCCTACGAGCAGTACTTC. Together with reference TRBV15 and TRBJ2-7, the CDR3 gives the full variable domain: DAMVIQNPRYQVTQFGKPVTLSCSQTLNHNVMYWYQQKSSQAPKLLFHYYDKDFNNEADTPDNFQSRRPNTSFCFLDIRSPGLGDTAMYLCATSREQGISYEQYFGPGTRLTVT.

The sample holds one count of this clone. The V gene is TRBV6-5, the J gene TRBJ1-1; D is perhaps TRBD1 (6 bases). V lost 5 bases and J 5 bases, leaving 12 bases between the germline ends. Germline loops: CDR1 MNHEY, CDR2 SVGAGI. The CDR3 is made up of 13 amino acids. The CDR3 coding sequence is TGTGCCAGCAGTGAAACAGGGATTACTGAAGCTTTCTTT. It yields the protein CASSETGITEAFF.

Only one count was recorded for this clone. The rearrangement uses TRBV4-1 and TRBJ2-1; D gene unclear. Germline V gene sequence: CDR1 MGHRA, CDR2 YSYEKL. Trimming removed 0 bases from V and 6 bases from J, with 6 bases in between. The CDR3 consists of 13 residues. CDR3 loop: CASSQDRANEQFF. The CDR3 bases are TGCGCCAGCAGCCAAGACCGCGCCAATGAGCAGTTCTTC.

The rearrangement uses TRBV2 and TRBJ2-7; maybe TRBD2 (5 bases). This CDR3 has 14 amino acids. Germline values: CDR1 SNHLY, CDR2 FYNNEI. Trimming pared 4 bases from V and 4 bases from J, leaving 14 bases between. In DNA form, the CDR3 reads TGTGCCAGCAGTGGGGAGCTAAGCCTTTACGAGCAGTACTTC. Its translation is CASSGELSLYEQYF.